Listed here are 17 T cell receptor beta chains from one sample, sequenced in a study of blood T cell repertoires in COVID-19. TCRdb's table, derived via immunoSEQ multiplex PCR, lists solely in-frame clones and lacks some. The sample includes 200,000 to 250,000 clones, around nine tenths seen only once; the top ten take approximately 14%. Material: PBMCs or T cells enriched from blood (not recorded which). Receptors were obtained from a woman aged 45-60 years with acute COVID-19.

J is TRBJ1-1 and V is TRBV28, with D possibly matching TRBD1 (5 bases). Germline V gene lookup returns CDR1 MDHEN and CDR2 SYDVKM. The V end was cut by 3 bases, the J end by 6 bases, with 20 bases between. The CDR3 sequence is 16 residues long. In DNA, the CDR3 is TGTGCCAGCAGTTTGGGGCGGAGAGTCTTAGAGTCTGAAGCTTTCTTT. It specifies CASSLGRRVLESEAFF.

CDR3 residues: CAWSVPRGNLSGANVLTF. The CDR3 DNA is TGTGCCTGGAGTGTACCCAGGGGGAATCTCTCTGGGGCCAACGTCCTGACTTTC. V gene TRBV30 combines with J gene TRBJ2-6, with 7 positions matching TRBD1. The V and J ends lost 0 bases and 0 bases, in that order; junction bases with no gene match: 8. This CDR3 is 18 amino acids long. CDR1 and CDR2 from the germline V gene are GTSNPN and SVGIG (reference sequence).

This clone showed up just once. This chain links TRBV9 with TRBJ2-3; the D gene is possibly TRBD2 (6 bases). In germline, CDR1 is SGDLS, CDR2 YYNGEE. Trimming stripped 6 bases from V and 0 bases from J, with 8 bases between. The CDR3 consists of 13 residues. The CDR3 loop reads CASMRGSTDTQYF. The CDR3 coding sequence is TGTGCCAGCATGCGGGGAAGCACAGATACGCAGTATTTT. Variable domain in full (rest from reference TRBV9 and TRBJ2-3): DSGVTQTPKHLITATGQRVTLRCSPRSGDLSVYWYQQSLDQGLQFLIQYYNGEERAKGNILERFSAQQFPDLHSELNLSSLELGDSALYFCASMRGSTDTQYFGPGTRLTVL.

The rearrangement joins TRBV29-1 to TRBJ1-3; a weak D match, TRBD1 (6 bases). Germline V CDR1 and CDR2: SQVTM, ANQGSEA. This CDR3 has 15 amino acids. The V end was cut by 6 bases, the J end by 0 bases, with 15 bases between. CDR3 sequence: CSVRTMTGSGNTIYF. The CDR3 nucleotides are TGCAGCGTCCGCACCATGACAGGCTCTGGAAACACCATATATTTT. The full variable domain, rest sourced from reference TRBV29-1 and TRBJ1-3, is SAVISQKPSRDICQRGTSLTIQCQVDSQVTMMFWYRQQPGQSLTLIATANQGSEATYESGFVIDKFPISRPNLTFSTLTVSNMSPEDSSIYLCSVRTMTGSGNTIYFGEGSWLTVV.

V is TRBV6-5 and J is TRBJ2-7; 10 bases are a match to TRBD2. The CDR3 loop spans 14 amino acids. The germline CDR1 and CDR2 sequences are MNHEY and SVGAGI. V was pared by 7 bases and J by 2 bases, with 5 bases of the junction left unmatched. This CDR3 reads CASTRTSGAYEQYF. The CDR3 DNA reads TGTGCCAGCACCAGGACTAGCGGAGCCTACGAGCAGTACTTC.

The V call is TRBV5-4, the J call TRBJ1-4; the D is unclear. Germline V gene sequence: CDR1 SGHNT, CDR2 YYREEE (reference sequence). Trimming stripped 0 bases from V and 5 bases from J, with 14 bases between. This CDR3 is 16 amino acids long. CDR3 sequence reads: CASSLGRGALNEKLFF. For the CDR3, the DNA is TGTGCCAGCAGCTTGGGTCGAGGTGCTCTCAATGAAAAACTGTTTTTT.

The chain employs TRBV11-3 and TRBJ2-7; possibly TRBD2 for D (6 bases). Germline V gene data show CDR1 as SGHNT and CDR2 as YENEEA. The CDR3 contains 13 residues. Trimming shortened V by 5 bases and J by 6 bases, and 14 bases separated the two germline ends. CDR3 sequence: CASSPGRRGEQYF. CDR3 in DNA: TGTGCCAGCAGCCCCGGACGGAGGGGCGAGCAGTACTTC. The full variable domain, with the rest looked up from reference TRBV11-3 and TRBJ2-7, is EAGVVQSPRYKIIEKKQPVAFWCNPISGHNTLYWYLQNLGQGPELLIRYENEEAVDDSQLPKDRFSAERLKGVDSTLKIQPAELGDSAVYLCASSPGRRGEQYFGPGTRLTVT.

This chain joins TRBV3-1 (or the pseudogene TRBV3-2) and TRBJ2-3; the match to TRBD1 covers 7 bases. CDR1 and CDR2 (germline): LGHDT, YNNKEL (reference sequence). CDR3 size: 12 residues. V was pared by 4 bases and J by 11 bases, with 6 bases of the junction left unmatched. The CDR3 DNA sequence: TGTGCCAGCAGCCCGACAGGGAATAGGCAGTATTTT. Translation: CASSPTGNRQYF.

This clone was observed a few times. The chain joins TRBV4-1 to TRBJ2-2; D unresolved. The CDR3 runs 13 residues. Germline V gives CDR1 MGHRA, CDR2 YSYEKL. V lost 3 bases to trimming and J lost 0 bases, with 2 bases between them. CDR3 sequence reads: CASSHSNTGELFF. CDR3 coding DNA: TGCGCCAGCAGCCACTCGAACACCGGGGAGCTGTTTTTT.

This chain connects TRBV15 to TRBJ2-7; D is unclear. Germline CDR1 and CDR2: LNHNV and YYDKDF (reference sequence). This CDR3 is 15 amino acids long. Trimming took 0 bases from V and 7 from J, leaving 16 bases between them. The CDR3 loop is CATSRDLARSGEQYF. The CDR3 DNA reads as TGTGCCACCAGCAGAGATCTGGCCCGCTCTGGTGAGCAGTACTTC.

The chain recombines TRBV6-5 with TRBJ2-7, with 9 bases matching TRBD2. CDR1 and CDR2 from the germline V gene are MNHEY and SVGAGI. This CDR3 is built from 13 residues. Trimming removed 6 bases from V and 2 bases from J; junction bases left unmatched: 2. CDR3 loop: CASRQREAYEQYF. CDR3 sequence (DNA): TGTGCCAGCAGACAGCGGGAGGCCTACGAGCAGTACTTC.

This chain joins TRBV3-1 (or the pseudogene TRBV3-2) and TRBJ1-6; D not certain. Germline V gene sequence: CDR1 LGHDT, CDR2 YNNKEL (reference sequence). V was trimmed by 1 base and J by 5 bases, leaving 6 bases between them. CDR3 length equals 14 residues. CDR3 DNA sequence: TGTGCCAGCAGCCAAGGGCAGAATAATTCACCCCTCCACTTT. Translated, it gives CASSQGQNNSPLHF.

V and J are TRBV28 and TRBJ2-7; a weak D match, TRBD2 (5 bases). V lost 7 bases to trimming and J lost 1 base, with 11 bases between them. Germline V gene sequence: CDR1 MDHEN, CDR2 SYDVKM. This CDR3 comprises 13 residues. DNA for the CDR3: TGTGCCAGCACTTTCGGGGAGTCCTACGAGCAGTACTTC. Protein sequence: CASTFGESYEQYF. Full variable domain (remainder filled in from reference TRBV28 and TRBJ2-7): DVKVTQSSRYLVKRTGEKVFLECVQDMDHENMFWYRQDPGLGLRLIYFSYDVKMKEKGDIPEGYSVSREKKERFSLILESASTNQTSMYLCASTFGESYEQYFGPGTRLTVT.

This chain joins TRBV7-3 and TRBJ2-2; 14 bases map to TRBD2. V shed 4 bases, J shed 7 bases, and the junction held 11 bases outside the gene matches. Germline CDR1 reads SGHTA; CDR2 reads FQGTGA. CDR3 length equals 18 residues. The CDR3 sequence is CASSSNLGTSGSGGELFF. The CDR3 region has the DNA TGTGCCAGCAGCTCGAACTTAGGGACTAGCGGGAGTGGCGGGGAGCTGTTTTTT.

The gene calls are TRBV28 and TRBJ1-4, with D tentatively TRBD1 (5 bases). The CDR3 runs to 16 residues. V lost 6 bases to trimming and J lost 2 bases, with 16 bases between them. Germline V gene sequence: CDR1 MDHEN, CDR2 SYDVKM. In DNA form, the CDR3 reads TGTGCCAGCAGCCATGCCGGGGGGGGGACTAATGAAAAACTGTTTTTT. It codes for CASSHAGGGTNEKLFF.

The rearrangement links TRBV11-2 to TRBJ2-2; 12 nucleotides agree with TRBD2. The germline V gene has CDR1 SGHAT and CDR2 FQNNGV. This CDR3 comprises 16 residues. The junction had 4 bases not matched to a gene; V was cut back by 3 bases and J by 5 bases. CDR3 sequence: CASSLTSGRGTGELFF. The CDR3 nucleotides read TGTGCCAGCAGCTTGACTAGCGGGAGAGGGACCGGGGAGCTGTTTTTT.

This sequence joins TRBV5-4 and TRBJ2-2, with D uncertain. Looked up from germline, CDR1 is SGHNT and CDR2 is YYREEE (reference sequence). Trimming left V 0 bases short and J 7 bases short, with 7 bases between. This CDR3 is built from 13 residues. CDR3 in DNA: TGTGCCAGCAGCTTGGACCAGTTCGGGGAGCTGTTTTTT. It encodes CASSLDQFGELFF.